Ten or more counts support the clone carrying this T cell receptor beta chain. The antigen is not known. Germline V CDR1 and CDR2: SEHNR, FQNEAQ (reference sequence). The V segment lost 0 bases and the J segment 0 bases; nucleotides outside the gene matches: 4. This CDR3 has 16 amino acids. RNA transcripts provided the source from which TCR beta CDR3 regions were amplified. When the TCR CDR3 underwent first-round RT-PCR, the HTBI primer set was used. MiXCR was run by TCRdb on the multiplex PCR reads, yielding one entry per CDR3 protein. The sample contains fewer than 700,000 distinct CDR3 sequences, about a sixth of which appear only once. This specimen belongs to a study of T cells in Graves' hyperthyroidism and ophthalmopathy. Study outcomes and limitations: Blood also contained most expanded thyroid clonotypes above 0.001.

The sequencing sample was made of blood. The TCR comes from a woman in her thirties with Graves' hyperthyroidism. The genes are TRBV7-9 and TRBJ1-1, with 7 bases identical to TRBD1. The CDR3 DNA reads TGTGCCAGCAGCTTAGCCAACAGGGGAATGAACACTGAAGCTTTCTTT. Amino acid sequence: CASSLANRGMNTEAFF.